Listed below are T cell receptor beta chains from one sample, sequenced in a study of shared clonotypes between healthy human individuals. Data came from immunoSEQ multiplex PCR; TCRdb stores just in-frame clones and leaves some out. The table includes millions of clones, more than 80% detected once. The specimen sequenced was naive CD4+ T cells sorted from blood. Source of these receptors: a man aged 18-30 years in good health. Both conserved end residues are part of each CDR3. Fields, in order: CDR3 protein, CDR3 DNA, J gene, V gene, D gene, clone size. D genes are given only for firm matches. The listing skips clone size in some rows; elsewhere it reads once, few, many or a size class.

CDR3 protein: CASSLRLAPGNEQFF
CDR3 DNA: TGTGCCAGCAGCTTAAGACTAGCCCCGGGCAATGAGCAGTTCTTC
J gene: TRBJ2-1
V gene: TRBV7-2
D gene: TRBD2
clone size: .

CDR3 protein: CASSPGPLEEQFF
CDR3 DNA: TGTGCCAGCAGTCCCGGCCCCTTGGAGGAGCAGTTCTTC
J gene: TRBJ2-1
V gene: TRBV28
D gene: .
clone size: .

CDR3 protein: CASSRVTSGSTKNIQYF
CDR3 DNA: TGTGCCAGCAGCCGAGTTACTAGCGGGAGTACCAAAAACATTCAGTACTTC
J gene: TRBJ2-4
V gene: TRBV14
D gene: TRBD2
clone size: .

CDR3 protein: CASSPGTVSYEQYF
CDR3 DNA: TGTGCCAGCTCCCCGGGGACAGTTTCCTACGAGCAGTACTTC
J gene: TRBJ2-7
V gene: TRBV18
D gene: TRBD1
clone size: .

CDR3 protein: CASSPGSYNSPLHF
CDR3 DNA: TGTGCCAGCTCTCCAGGTTCCTATAATTCACCCCTCCACTTT
J gene: TRBJ1-6
V gene: TRBV18
D gene: .
clone size: .

CDR3 protein: CASRGTENQPQHF
CDR3 DNA: TGTGCCAGCAGGGGGACAGAGAATCAGCCCCAGCATTTT
J gene: TRBJ1-5
V gene: TRBV6-5
D gene: TRBD1
clone size: .

CDR3 protein: CASSEEPSMGNTF
CDR3 DNA: TGCGCCAGCAGTGAGGAGCCCTCTATGGGGAATACCTTC
J gene: TRBJ1-2
V gene: TRBV10-2
D gene: .
clone size: .

CDR3 protein: CASSDVRGVEKLFF
CDR3 DNA: TGTGCCAGCAGTGATGTCAGGGGAGTTGAAAAACTGTTTTTT
J gene: TRBJ1-4
V gene: TRBV2
D gene: .
clone size: .

CDR3 protein: CASSHGRANYGYTF
CDR3 DNA: TGTGCCAGCAGTCATGGCAGGGCTAACTATGGCTACACCTTC
J gene: TRBJ1-2
V gene: TRBV6-5
D gene: .
clone size: once

CDR3 protein: CASSHDSYEQYF
CDR3 DNA: TGTGCCAGCAGCCACGACAGCTACGAGCAGTACTTC
J gene: TRBJ2-7
V gene: TRBV6-6
D gene: .
clone size: .

CDR3 protein: CASSGEPNTEAFF
CDR3 DNA: TGTGCCAGCAGCGGAGAACCCAACACTGAAGCTTTCTTT
J gene: TRBJ1-1
V gene: TRBV7-3
D gene: .
clone size: few

CDR3 protein: CASSLRGLAGFTDTQYF
CDR3 DNA: TGCGCCAGCAGCCTTCGGGGGCTAGCGGGGTTCACAGATACGCAGTATTTT
J gene: TRBJ2-3
V gene: TRBV4-1
D gene: TRBD2
clone size: .

CDR3 protein: CAVGEGSGGYTF
CDR3 DNA: TGTGCCGTAGGGGAGGGCAGTGGAGGCTACACCTTC
J gene: TRBJ1-2
V gene: TRBV6-6
D gene: .
clone size: .

CDR3 protein: CASSPPSLHF
CDR3 DNA: TGTGCCAGCAGCCCACCCTCCCTCCACTTT
J gene: TRBJ1-6
V gene: TRBV7-3
D gene: .
clone size: .

CDR3 protein: CASSMWGNTEAFF
CDR3 DNA: TGTGCCAGTAGTATGTGGGGGAACACTGAAGCTTTCTTT
J gene: TRBJ1-1
V gene: TRBV19
D gene: .
clone size: .

CDR3 protein: CASSVGDSAAMNTEAFF
CDR3 DNA: TGTGCCAGCAGCGTAGGGGACAGCGCGGCGATGAACACTGAAGCTTTCTTT
J gene: TRBJ1-1
V gene: TRBV9
D gene: TRBD1
clone size: .

CDR3 protein: CASTGTRINTEAFF
CDR3 DNA: TGTGCCAGCACCGGGACAAGAATAAACACTGAAGCTTTCTTT
J gene: TRBJ1-1
V gene: TRBV6-1
D gene: .
clone size: .

CDR3 protein: CASSVGSGSDYNEQFF
CDR3 DNA: TGTGCCAGCAGCGTAGGGAGCGGGTCCGACTACAATGAGCAGTTCTTC
J gene: TRBJ2-1
V gene: TRBV9
D gene: .
clone size: .

CDR3 protein: CASSTDTQYF
CDR3 DNA: TGCGCCAGCAGTACAGATACGCAGTATTTT
J gene: TRBJ2-3
V gene: TRBV10-1
D gene: .
clone size: .

CDR3 protein: CASSEPGLAKYEQYF
CDR3 DNA: TGTGCCAGCAGCGAACCGGGACTAGCGAAATACGAGCAGTACTTC
J gene: TRBJ2-7
V gene: TRBV6-5
D gene: TRBD2
clone size: .

CDR3 protein: CASSPGPGLPNEQFF
CDR3 DNA: TGTGCCAGTAGTCCCGGCCCGGGGCTACCTAATGAGCAGTTCTTC
J gene: TRBJ2-1
V gene: TRBV19
D gene: .
clone size: .

CDR3 protein: CASSFVGRNTGELFF
CDR3 DNA: TGTGCCAGCAGTTTTGTGGGCAGGAACACCGGGGAGCTGTTTTTT
J gene: TRBJ2-2
V gene: TRBV6-5
D gene: .
clone size: .

CDR3 protein: CASSSQVREQFF
CDR3 DNA: TGTGCCAGCAGTTCGCAGGTGCGGGAGCAGTTCTTC
J gene: TRBJ2-1
V gene: TRBV28
D gene: .
clone size: .

CDR3 protein: CASSPLQNTEAFF
CDR3 DNA: TGTGCCAGCTCACCGTTACAGAACACTGAAGCTTTCTTT
J gene: TRBJ1-1
V gene: TRBV18
D gene: .
clone size: few

CDR3 protein: CASSPGLAATTDTQYF
CDR3 DNA: TGTGCTAGCAGCCCAGGACTAGCGGCTACCACAGATACGCAGTATTTT
J gene: TRBJ2-3
V gene: TRBV7-7
D gene: TRBD2
clone size: few

CDR3 protein: CASSPRMGLGTDTQYF
CDR3 DNA: TGTGCCAGCAGCCCCCGAATGGGACTCGGGACAGATACGCAGTATTTT
J gene: TRBJ2-3
V gene: TRBV5-4
D gene: .
clone size: .

CDR3 protein: CASTLGGGGELFF
CDR3 DNA: TGTGCCAGTACCTTAGGGGGGGGTGGTGAGCTGTTTTTT
J gene: TRBJ2-2
V gene: TRBV6-6
D gene: .
clone size: .